This is a list of T cell receptor beta chains from one sample in a study of vaccination effects on CD4 cells after COVID-19. Data came from immunoSEQ multiplex PCR; TCRdb stores just in-frame clones and leaves some out. The table shows 80,000 to 95,000 clones, with roughly 73% occurring only once. Their cognate antigens are unknown. This specimen consisted of CD4+ T cells from PBMCs cultured with HCoV-OC43 spike peptides, obtained after COVID-19 vaccination. All receptors come from a human donor who received a COVID-19 vaccine. Both conserved end residues are part of each CDR3. D genes are given only for firm matches. Clone size appears in some rows only: once, few, many, or a class for an expanded clone.

j_gene: TRBJ2-2; abundance: few; d_gene: -; v_gene: TRBV2; CDR3nt: TGTGCCAGCAGTGAAGTCCCCGTAGGGGAGCTGTTTTTT; CDR3aa: CASSEVPVGELFF
j_gene: TRBJ1-1; abundance: once; d_gene: -; v_gene: TRBV18; CDR3nt: TGTGCCAGCTCACCCGACGGTAACACTGAAGCTTTCTTT; CDR3aa: CASSPDGNTEAFF
j_gene: TRBJ1-6; abundance: few; d_gene: TRBD1; v_gene: TRBV2; CDR3nt: TGTGCCAGCAGTGGTTATGGGACAGGGGCTTCACCCCTCCACTTT; CDR3aa: CASSGYGTGASPLHF
j_gene: TRBJ1-3; abundance: -; d_gene: -; v_gene: TRBV12-5; CDR3nt: TGTGCTAGTGGTGGGGTAGGTGGGAGTGGAAACACCATATATTTT; CDR3aa: CASGGVGGSGNTIYF
j_gene: TRBJ1-2; abundance: -; d_gene: TRBD1; v_gene: TRBV24-1; CDR3nt: TGTGCCACCAGTGATTCGGCTGGGACAGGAAATGGCTACACCTTC; CDR3aa: CATSDSAGTGNGYTF
j_gene: TRBJ2-2; abundance: -; d_gene: -; v_gene: TRBV18; CDR3nt: TGTGCCAGCTCACCAAACAGGGTTGGGGACACCGGGGAGCTGTTTTTT; CDR3aa: CASSPNRVGDTGELFF
j_gene: TRBJ1-2; abundance: -; d_gene: -; v_gene: TRBV10-3; CDR3nt: TGTGCCATCAACGGGGTCGGCAATGGAGGCTATGGCTACACCTTC; CDR3aa: CAINGVGNGGYGYTF
j_gene: TRBJ2-5; abundance: -; d_gene: -; v_gene: TRBV3-1/TRBV3-2; CDR3nt: TGTGCCAGCAGCCACAGTCTGGGGGCCAGAGAGACCCAGTACTTC; CDR3aa: CASSHSLGARETQYF
j_gene: TRBJ1-2; abundance: once; d_gene: -; v_gene: TRBV15; CDR3nt: TGTGCCACCATCGGTAGGGAGTATGGCTACACCTTC; CDR3aa: CATIGREYGYTF
j_gene: TRBJ1-2; abundance: few; d_gene: -; v_gene: TRBV5-1; CDR3nt: TGCGCCAGCAGGTCTCGTTCCGTCTATGGCTACACCTTC; CDR3aa: CASRSRSVYGYTF
j_gene: TRBJ1-1; abundance: -; d_gene: -; v_gene: TRBV9; CDR3nt: TGTGCCAGCAGCGTAGATGGCAGGGCGGACACTGAAGCTTTCTTT; CDR3aa: CASSVDGRADTEAFF
j_gene: TRBJ2-2; abundance: -; d_gene: -; v_gene: TRBV2; CDR3nt: TGTGCCAGCAGGCCCTTCCCCGGGGAGCTGTTTTTT; CDR3aa: CASRPFPGELFF
j_gene: TRBJ1-2; abundance: -; d_gene: -; v_gene: TRBV10-3; CDR3nt: TGTGCCATCAGTGGTGAGGAAGATTCTAGCCATGGCTACACCTTC; CDR3aa: CAISGEEDSSHGYTF
j_gene: TRBJ2-2; abundance: -; d_gene: -; v_gene: TRBV21-1; CDR3nt: TGTGCCAGCAGCAATCTAGCGGGGGGTCCGAACACCGGGGAGCTGTTTTTT; CDR3aa: CASSNLAGGPNTGELFF
j_gene: TRBJ2-2; abundance: -; d_gene: -; v_gene: TRBV7-2; CDR3nt: TGTGCCAGCAGCTTCCTTAGGACCGGGGAGCTGTTTTTT; CDR3aa: CASSFLRTGELFF
j_gene: TRBJ2-6; abundance: -; d_gene: -; v_gene: TRBV5-1; CDR3nt: TGCGCCAGCAGCATAAGACAGGCCTCCTCGGAAGGGGCCAACGTCCTGACTTTC; CDR3aa: CASSIRQASSEGANVLTF
j_gene: TRBJ2-5; abundance: few; d_gene: TRBD1; v_gene: TRBV6-5; CDR3nt: TGTGCCACCAGGAAAGGGGGCAACCAAGAGACCCAGTACTTC; CDR3aa: CATRKGGNQETQYF
j_gene: TRBJ1-3; abundance: -; d_gene: TRBD1; v_gene: TRBV30; CDR3nt: TGTGCCTGCGGACAGGGAGCAGGAAACACCATATATTTT; CDR3aa: CACGQGAGNTIYF
j_gene: TRBJ2-5; abundance: -; d_gene: -; v_gene: TRBV10-2; CDR3nt: TGCGCCAGCAGTCGGGGGACCCAAGAGACCCAGTACTTC; CDR3aa: CASSRGTQETQYF
j_gene: TRBJ1-4; abundance: -; d_gene: -; v_gene: TRBV7-8; CDR3nt: TGTGCCAGCAGTTACCGGCGCGCCGTAGGGGAAAAACTGTTTTTT; CDR3aa: CASSYRRAVGEKLFF
j_gene: TRBJ1-2; abundance: -; d_gene: -; v_gene: TRBV2; CDR3nt: TGTGCCAGCAGCCCCGACTCCTATGGCTACACCTTC; CDR3aa: CASSPDSYGYTF
j_gene: TRBJ2-1; abundance: -; d_gene: TRBD1; v_gene: TRBV19; CDR3nt: TGTGCCAGCACCGACAGGGGAGTAAGGAGCAATGAGCAGTTCTTC; CDR3aa: CASTDRGVRSNEQFF
j_gene: TRBJ2-5; abundance: once; d_gene: TRBD1; v_gene: TRBV27; CDR3nt: TGTGCCAGCACCTCCCGGACAGGGAATAGCGGGACCCAGTACTTC; CDR3aa: CASTSRTGNSGTQYF
j_gene: TRBJ2-3; abundance: -; d_gene: -; v_gene: TRBV27; CDR3nt: TGTGCCAGCATGCCCCGAGGATTCACAGATACGCAGTATTTT; CDR3aa: CASMPRGFTDTQYF
j_gene: TRBJ1-2; abundance: -; d_gene: -; v_gene: TRBV6-1; CDR3nt: TGTGCCAGCAGTGAAATCCCGGCGGGAGGGCGAAATGGCTACACCTTC; CDR3aa: CASSEIPAGGRNGYTF
j_gene: TRBJ1-2; abundance: -; d_gene: -; v_gene: TRBV6-1; CDR3nt: TGTGCCAGCAGTGAATCCCAGATCTATGGCTACACCTTC; CDR3aa: CASSESQIYGYTF
j_gene: TRBJ2-3; abundance: few; d_gene: TRBD2; v_gene: TRBV5-4; CDR3nt: TGTGCCAGCAGCATCGGACTAGCGGGGGAAGATACGCAGTATTTT; CDR3aa: CASSIGLAGEDTQYF
j_gene: TRBJ1-1; abundance: -; d_gene: -; v_gene: TRBV9; CDR3nt: TGTGCCAGCAGCGTAAGCAGGGGCACTGAAGCTTTCTTT; CDR3aa: CASSVSRGTEAFF
j_gene: TRBJ2-3; abundance: -; d_gene: -; v_gene: TRBV19; CDR3nt: TGTGCCAGTACCCCCGGAGGAGACAGGAAGCAGTATTTT; CDR3aa: CASTPGGDRKQYF
j_gene: TRBJ1-2; abundance: -; d_gene: -; v_gene: TRBV4-1; CDR3nt: TGCGCCAGCAGCCAAGAGACAAGAGAGTACTATGGCTACACCTTC; CDR3aa: CASSQETREYYGYTF
j_gene: TRBJ1-3; abundance: few; d_gene: -; v_gene: TRBV12-3/TRBV12-4; CDR3nt: TGTGCCAGCAGTTTAGTGGGAAACACCATATATTTT; CDR3aa: CASSLVGNTIYF
j_gene: TRBJ1-4; abundance: -; d_gene: -; v_gene: TRBV28; CDR3nt: TGTGCCAGCAGTCCGAGGAGGTATCGACTGGGTGCGGCTAATGAAAAACTGTTTTTT; CDR3aa: CASSPRRYRLGAANEKLFF
j_gene: TRBJ1-1; abundance: -; d_gene: -; v_gene: TRBV19; CDR3nt: TGTGCCAGTAGTACCCACGGCCAGCTTATGAACACTGAAGCTTTCTTT; CDR3aa: CASSTHGQLMNTEAFF
j_gene: TRBJ1-4; abundance: few; d_gene: TRBD1; v_gene: TRBV3-1/TRBV3-2; CDR3nt: TGTGCCAGCAGCCAAGAGACAGGGACATCGGAAAAACTGTTTTTT; CDR3aa: CASSQETGTSEKLFF
j_gene: TRBJ2-1; abundance: -; d_gene: TRBD1; v_gene: TRBV19; CDR3nt: TGTGCCAGTAAATTCCGGGACAGACCAGGCAATGAGCAGTTCTTC; CDR3aa: CASKFRDRPGNEQFF
j_gene: TRBJ2-5; abundance: -; d_gene: -; v_gene: TRBV6-1; CDR3nt: TGTGCCAGCAGTGAACCCGGGGGCGGAGAGACCCAGTACTTC; CDR3aa: CASSEPGGGETQYF
j_gene: TRBJ1-1; abundance: -; d_gene: -; v_gene: TRBV3-1/TRBV3-2; CDR3nt: TGTGCCAGCAGCCACAGTTCGGGGAACACTGAAGCTTTCTTT; CDR3aa: CASSHSSGNTEAFF
j_gene: TRBJ2-6; abundance: -; d_gene: TRBD1; v_gene: TRBV24-1; CDR3nt: TGTGCCACCAGTGACCCCGGGACAGTTGGGGCCAACGTCCTGACTTTC; CDR3aa: CATSDPGTVGANVLTF
j_gene: TRBJ2-6; abundance: -; d_gene: -; v_gene: TRBV18; CDR3nt: TGTGCCAGCTCACCTGTTCAGACTGGGGCCAACGTCCTGACTTTC; CDR3aa: CASSPVQTGANVLTF
j_gene: TRBJ1-2; abundance: -; d_gene: -; v_gene: TRBV30; CDR3nt: TGTGCCTGGAGTCCCACCTCAGTTGGCTACACCTTC; CDR3aa: CAWSPTSVGYTF
j_gene: TRBJ1-2; abundance: few; d_gene: -; v_gene: TRBV19; CDR3nt: TGTGCCAGTAGTATAGGCCATTACCTCGGGGGGGACTATGGCTACACCTTC; CDR3aa: CASSIGHYLGGDYGYTF
j_gene: TRBJ2-2; abundance: -; d_gene: -; v_gene: TRBV30; CDR3nt: TGTGCCTGGAGTGTACAGTTTCAGGCGAACACCGGGGAGCTGTTTTTT; CDR3aa: CAWSVQFQANTGELFF
j_gene: TRBJ1-1; abundance: -; d_gene: -; v_gene: TRBV19; CDR3nt: TGTGCCAGTATAAGTCAGGGGAACACTGAAGCTTTCTTT; CDR3aa: CASISQGNTEAFF